This TCR beta chain was observed in a study of T cell repertoires in cytomegalovirus infection. For the study at large: Indications of both CMV infection and matching HLA type were provided by public TCR beta signatures.

Points from the study as a whole: Dominating the ex vivo response were TCR beta clonotypes that were CMV-specific and HLA-C-restricted. Of the TCR beta families, the public ones yielded a cumulative frequency that identified carriers of CMV plus the relevant HLA.

This clonotype was observed a few times. Its target is unknown. CDR3 length equals 14 residues. Per the germline V gene, CDR1 is DFQATT and CDR2 is SNEGSKA (reference sequence). V lost 0 bases and J lost 7, with 15 bases in between. Using its own MiXCR run on the reads, TCRdb lists one record per CDR3 protein. In the table there are roughly 130,000 distinct CDR3 sequences, approximately 9.2% of which are singletons. Specimen: PBMCs. The TCR originated in a human donor in good health (CMV status not recorded). Some clones in this sample may be carry-over from other donors' samples. This chain links TRBV20-1 with TRBJ1-2; tentatively, D is TRBD1 (6 bases). The CDR3 loop reads CSARDARGAPGYTF. The CDR3 nucleotides read TGCAGTGCTAGAGATGCGCGGGGGGCCCCTGGCTACACCTTC.